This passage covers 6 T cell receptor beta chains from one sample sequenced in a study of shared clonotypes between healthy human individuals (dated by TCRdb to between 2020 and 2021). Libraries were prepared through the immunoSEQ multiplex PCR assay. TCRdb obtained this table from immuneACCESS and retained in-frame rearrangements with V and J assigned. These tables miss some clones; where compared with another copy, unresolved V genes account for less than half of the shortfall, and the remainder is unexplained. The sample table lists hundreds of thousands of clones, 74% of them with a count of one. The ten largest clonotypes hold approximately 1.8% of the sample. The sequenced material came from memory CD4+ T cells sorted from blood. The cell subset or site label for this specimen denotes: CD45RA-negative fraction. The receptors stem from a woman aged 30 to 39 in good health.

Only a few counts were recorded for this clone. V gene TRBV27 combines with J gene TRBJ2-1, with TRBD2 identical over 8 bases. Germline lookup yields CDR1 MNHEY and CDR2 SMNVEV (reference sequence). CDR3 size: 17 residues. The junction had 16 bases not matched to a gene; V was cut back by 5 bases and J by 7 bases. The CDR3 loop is CASSRPPAAGDQNEQFF. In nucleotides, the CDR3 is TGTGCCAGCAGTCGACCCCCCGCAGCGGGAGACCAAAATGAGCAGTTCTTC.

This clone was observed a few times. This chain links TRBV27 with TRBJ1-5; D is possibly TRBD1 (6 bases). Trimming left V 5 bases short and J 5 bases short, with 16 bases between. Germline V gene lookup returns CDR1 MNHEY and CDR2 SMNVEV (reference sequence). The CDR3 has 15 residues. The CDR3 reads CASSPLGRGDQPQHF. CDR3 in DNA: TGTGCCAGCAGTCCTCTGGGCAGGGGCGATCAGCCCCAGCATTTT.

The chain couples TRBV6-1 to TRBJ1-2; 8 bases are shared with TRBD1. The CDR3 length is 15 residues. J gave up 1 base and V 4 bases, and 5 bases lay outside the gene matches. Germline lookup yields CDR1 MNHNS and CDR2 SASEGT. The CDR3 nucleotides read TGTGCCAGCAGTGTCGGACAGGGCCTTAACTATGGCTACACCTTC. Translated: CASSVGQGLNYGYTF.

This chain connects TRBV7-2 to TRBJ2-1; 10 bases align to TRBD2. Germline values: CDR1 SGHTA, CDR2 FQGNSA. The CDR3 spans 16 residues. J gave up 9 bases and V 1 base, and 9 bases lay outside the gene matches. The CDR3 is CASSLVVLAGDGEQFF. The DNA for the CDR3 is TGTGCCAGCAGCTTAGTGGTTCTAGCGGGAGATGGTGAGCAGTTCTTC. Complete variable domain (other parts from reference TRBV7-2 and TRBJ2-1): GAGVSQSPSNKVTEKGKDVELRCDPISGHTALYWYRQSLGQGLEFLIYFQGNSAPDKSGLPSDRFSAERTGGSVSTLTIQRTQQEDSAVYLCASSLVVLAGDGEQFFGPGTRLTVL.

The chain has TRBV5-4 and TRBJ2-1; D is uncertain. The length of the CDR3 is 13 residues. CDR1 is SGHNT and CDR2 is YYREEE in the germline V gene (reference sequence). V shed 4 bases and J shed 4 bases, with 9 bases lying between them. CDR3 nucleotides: TGTGCCAGCAGCCGAGCCAGTTACAATGAGCAGTTCTTC. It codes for CASSRASYNEQFF. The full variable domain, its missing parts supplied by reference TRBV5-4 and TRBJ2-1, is ETGVTQSPTHLIKTRGQQVTLRCSSQSGHNTVSWYQQALGQGPQFIFQYYREEENGRGNFPPRFSGLQFPNYSSELNVNALELDDSALYLCASSRASYNEQFFGPGTRLTVL.

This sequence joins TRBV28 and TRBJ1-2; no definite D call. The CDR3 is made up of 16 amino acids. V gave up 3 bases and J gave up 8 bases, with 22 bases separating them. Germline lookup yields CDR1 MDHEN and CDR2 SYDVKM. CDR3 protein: CASSFGFLGKKAGYTF. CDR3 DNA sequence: TGTGCCAGCAGTTTTGGGTTCCTAGGGAAAAAGGCGGGCTACACCTTC.